A single sample gave rise to the 5 T cell receptor beta chains below, sequenced in a study of blood T cells in healthy people across ages. Next came a second PCR, run for 7 to 11 cycles, which used a sample-barcoded 5' primer along with a J-beta primer mix. A single record per CDR3 protein comes from TCRdb applying MiXCR to the 5' RACE reads. Of a few hundred thousand distinct CDR3 sequences listed, roughly 26% are singletons. Input material: blood. The receptor source for this set is a woman in her 70s in good health.

The chain recombines TRBV6-6 with TRBJ1-6; D not resolved. Per germline, CDR1 MNHNY and CDR2 SVGAGI (reference sequence). This CDR3 has 13 amino acids. The V gene lost 7 bases and the J gene lost 8 bases, with 12 bases spanning the gap. CDR3 coding DNA: TGTGCCAGCATGCTGATGATGGATTCACCCCTCCACTTT. Translation gives CASMLMMDSPLHF.

Turning to this clonotype: The junction shows a germline mismatch at one end, possibly a read error. The J gene is TRBJ2-5, the V gene TRBV11-2, with TRBD2 identical over 13 bases. CDR1 and CDR2 (germline): SGHAT, FQNNGV. This CDR3 spans 15 amino acids. DNA of the CDR3: TGTGCCAGCAGCCCTGGGACTAGCGGGATCGAGTGGGCGTTCTTC. This codes for CASSPGTSGIEWAFF.

The V gene is TRBV7-2, the J gene TRBJ2-1; TRBD2 might be the D (5 bases). The V gene's germline CDR1 is SGHTA and CDR2 FQGNSA. Trimming pared 5 bases from V and 5 bases from J, leaving 10 bases between. The CDR3 is made up of 13 amino acids. The DNA for the CDR3 is TGTGCCAGCAGCCCCGGACTCAACAATGAGCAGTTCTTC. Its protein product is CASSPGLNNEQFF.

The rearrangement joins TRBV6-1 to TRBJ2-5; D unresolved. The DNA end is more similar to TRBJ2-1, so the J call may be wrong. This CDR3 is 13 amino acids long. CDR1 and CDR2 (germline): MNHNS, SASEGT. The CDR3 protein is CASSESVGDEQFF. DNA for the CDR3: TGTGCCAGCAGTGAATCGGTTGGTGATGAGCAGTTCTTC.

Note on this clonotype: One end of the junction fails to match germline, which may point to a read error. J is TRBJ2-7 and V is TRBV5-1; D not certain. Germline-derived CDR1 and CDR2 are SGHRS and YFSETQ. CDR3 length equals 13 residues. The CDR3 region has the DNA TGCGCCAGCAAGAATGGGGATTCCTACGAGCAGTGCTTC. This codes for CASKNGDSYEQCF.